A selection of T cell receptor beta chains follows, all from one sample in a study of T cell responses to AZD1222 COVID-19 vaccine. Assay used: immunoSEQ multiplex PCR; TCRdb lists only in-frame clones, some missing. Among around 110,000 clones listed, roughly 90% were seen once. The sample was peripheral blood, taken on day 0 of AZD1222 vaccination. The receptors were gathered from an adult in good health. CDR3s include the opening cysteine and the closing phenylalanine or tryptophan.

v_gene	j_gene	CDR3aa
TRBV6-5	TRBJ1-1	CASSYSDRNTEAFF
TRBV7-9	TRBJ1-2	CASSPSGTGGDYTF
TRBV28	TRBJ2-4	CASSLSSGEVNIQYF
TRBV28	TRBJ2-7	CASSLLRGANEQYF
TRBV27	TRBJ2-7	CASSPTSGVSYEQYF
TRBV25-1	TRBJ1-2	CASSANYGYTF
TRBV24-1	TRBJ1-5	CATSDLITDRGLHVNNQPQHF
TRBV7-6	TRBJ2-1	CASSLGPRGIRNEQFF
TRBV28	TRBJ1-5	CASSYDQGSNQPQHF
TRBV5-4	TRBJ1-1	CASSLEQMNTEAFF
TRBV28	TRBJ2-3	CASSLRQERTDTQYF
TRBV7-2	TRBJ1-4	CASSLVRDRAEKLFF
TRBV28	TRBJ1-2	CASSLATSGGYTF
TRBV6-2/TRBV6-3	TRBJ1-5	CASSFTEFGNQPQHF
TRBV6-6	TRBJ1-1	CASSPGTLMNTEAFF
TRBV28	TRBJ2-2	CASSYRGLGGELFF
TRBV7-2	TRBJ2-3	CASSLSRTDTQYF
TRBV6-2/TRBV6-3	TRBJ2-5	CASSYWEETQYF
TRBV28	TRBJ1-6	CASSMWTGNSPLHF
TRBV5-1	TRBJ1-3	CASSPGGGSSGNTIYF
TRBV30	TRBJ1-6	CAWSDRWGANPNSPLHF
TRBV10-1	TRBJ2-7	CASSVDGLAYEQYF
TRBV5-1	TRBJ1-2	CASSIMPGQGRNYGYTF
TRBV5-4	TRBJ1-5	CASSFNPDGNQPQHF
TRBV18	TRBJ1-5	CASSPPGRGGSQPQHF
TRBV28	TRBJ1-5	CASSLKWGRGNQPQHF
TRBV3-1/TRBV3-2	TRBJ1-4	CASSPPRQPREKLFF
TRBV19	TRBJ1-2	CASSIDLRTRVGYTF
TRBV10-2	TRBJ1-3	CASSDGMGSGNTIYF
TRBV29-1	TRBJ2-7	CSALAGVYEQYF
TRBV9	TRBJ2-7	CASSEAGRGEQYF
TRBV7-8	TRBJ2-7	CASSAVSAYEQYF
TRBV30	TRBJ1-3	CACQGGVYGNTIYF
TRBV6-5	TRBJ2-7	CASSVGASLYEQYF
TRBV28	TRBJ1-5	CASNIDRTYSNQPQHF
TRBV3-1/TRBV3-2	TRBJ2-7	CASSWWCPISLDEQYF
TRBV3-1/TRBV3-2	TRBJ1-2	CASRDPANYGYTF
TRBV2	TRBJ2-3	CASSELLLGGATDTQYF
TRBV19	TRBJ1-2	CASSIIGTSYGYTF
TRBV24-1	TRBJ1-5	CATSKEGYNQPQHF
TRBV9	TRBJ1-2	CASSVGLDYGYTF
TRBV3-1/TRBV3-2	TRBJ1-3	CASRGTGNTIYF